A selection of T cell receptor beta chains follows, all from one sample in a study of T-cell memory formation after mild COVID-19. TCRdb ran MiXCR on the 5' RACE reads and lists one entry per CDR3 protein. Of almost 550,000 distinct CDR3 sequences in the sample, roughly 22% were seen once. The material sequenced was PBMCs or a T cell subset sorted from them (not recorded which). These receptors came from an adult woman who had mild COVID-19 (a few samples of this study predate the infection). Cell type and time point are not known. Each CDR3 is given with its conserved first and last residue. Size is stated for part of the rows, as once, few or many counts, or as a class when the clone is expanded.

J gene,V gene,clone size,CDR3 protein
TRBJ2-1,TRBV12-3/TRBV12-4,many,CASSLAGGPRNEQFF
TRBJ1-2,TRBV6-6,NA,CASSYTFPILGGYTF
TRBJ1-4,TRBV3-1,NA,CASSQRGGINEKLFF
TRBJ2-1,TRBV12-3/TRBV12-4,few,CASSRQESNEQFF
TRBJ1-2,TRBV12-3/TRBV12-4,few,CASSFLGRNYGYTF
TRBJ1-1,TRBV4-2,few,CASSHTRPGGSKTEAFF
TRBJ2-3,TRBV20-1,NA,CSAAGPRTDTQYF
TRBJ2-1,TRBV7-2,many,CASSPWMLAGGRKQFF
TRBJ1-1,TRBV12-3/TRBV12-4,NA,CASSARGLDTEAFF
TRBJ2-5,TRBV5-5,few,CATSRDRQETQYF
TRBJ2-1,TRBV6-5,once,CASSPDESSYNEQFF
TRBJ1-1,TRBV5-5,few,CASRATLGGSGHTEAFF
TRBJ1-2,TRBV30,once,CAWGTHGYTF
TRBJ2-7,TRBV30,NA,CAWRPGGFDEQYF
TRBJ1-1,TRBV19,few,CASSNYFGAFF
TRBJ2-7,TRBV7-9,few,CASSLSQGAHYYEQYF
TRBJ2-2,TRBV9,NA,CASSVGGRELFF
TRBJ2-4,TRBV7-6,NA,CASSFRDRGFQNIQYF
TRBJ2-2,TRBV6-5,few,CASSYSSSGGLANTGELFF
TRBJ2-3,TRBV7-6,few,CASSSVMGREGDTQYF
TRBJ2-2,TRBV20-1,few,CSARDIRDSGTGELFF
TRBJ2-1,TRBV7-3,NA,CASSLGASGSSYEQFF
TRBJ2-3,TRBV11-1,NA,CASSSRQYSRDTQYF
TRBJ2-3,TRBV4-2,NA,CASSQDGLAGGLEYF
TRBJ2-7,TRBV27,NA,CASGPISGRAHEQYF
TRBJ2-1,TRBV7-9,few,CASSSTTGTVEYNEQFF
TRBJ1-5,TRBV7-2,few,CASSSPGGWNQPQHF
TRBJ1-1,TRBV30,NA,CAWSVRLEAFF
TRBJ1-2,TRBV9,NA,CASSVFQEGAGYTF
TRBJ2-2,TRBV30,few,CAWTWAGELFF
TRBJ2-3,TRBV5-1,few,CASSGGQGYGTDTQYF
TRBJ1-2,TRBV6-2/TRBV6-3,NA,CASSYLYYGYTF
TRBJ2-5,TRBV6-2/TRBV6-3,NA,CASSYSKGQETQYF
TRBJ2-1,TRBV6-1,few,CASLNSGSINEQFF
TRBJ2-1,TRBV4-3,NA,CASSQEKTGTTSYNEQFF
TRBJ1-2,TRBV7-8,NA,CASSPFSGEGYTF
TRBJ2-7,TRBV29-1,NA,CSVEDDSGRAFEQYF
TRBJ2-1,TRBV7-9,NA,CASSLPGGGYNEQFF
TRBJ2-2,TRBV12-3/TRBV12-4,NA,CASSLMIGELFF
TRBJ2-3,TRBV15,NA,CATSRDGKGDTQYF
TRBJ1-5,TRBV6-1,few,CASSGKGAGGKPQHF
TRBJ2-7,TRBV27,few,CASRLEATSRLDEQYF
TRBJ2-7,TRBV6-2/TRBV6-3,few,CASSYLVRDRLSYEQYF
TRBJ2-3,TRBV7-6,few,CASSLPPRNRLADQSTDTQYF